Here is one T cell receptor (beta chain) with its context. Its target is unknown. The CDR3 runs to 15 residues. Per germline, CDR1 SGHTA and CDR2 FQGNSA. This entry belongs to a study of CXCR3-negative and CXCR3-positive naive CD8 T cells. Findings and caveats of the study: The TRB CDR3s that CXCR3-positive naive cells carried were more hydrophobic than those of CXCR3-negative naive cells.

Through 5' RACE with UMI labels, the TRB cDNA libraries were prepared. For each CDR3 protein, TCRdb gives one entry from its re-call of the 5' RACE reads, without DNA. Its table lists some 130,000 distinct CDR3 sequences. CD45RO-CCR7+CD27+CD95- expression identified naive CD8+ T cells. The specimen was naive CXCR3- CD8+ T cells from blood. Subset specified: CD45RO-CCR7+CD27+CD95- naive CD8+ T cells lacking CXCR3 (TNR3-). V is TRBV7-2 and J is TRBJ2-4; with no DNA, the TCRdb D assignment of TRBD2 cannot be verified. The TCR was taken from a human donor in good health. Some clones in this sample may be carry-over from other donors' samples. The CDR3 loop reads CASSPLAGGRDIQYF.